The 23 T cell receptor beta chains listed next were all sequenced from one sample in a study of blood T cell repertoires in COVID-19. Clones were read by immunoSEQ multiplex PCR, and TCRdb kept only the in-frame ones, dropping some. In the table there are a few hundred thousand clones, more than 85% of which are singletons. The specimen sequenced was peripheral blood. All receptors come from a woman in her seventies with active or convalescent COVID-19.

The V gene is TRBV18, the J gene TRBJ1-1; no clear D gene. The CDR3 contains 15 residues. V lost 3 bases and J lost 5, with 16 bases in between. CDR1 is KGHSH and CDR2 is LQKENI in the germline V gene. CDR3 nucleotides: TGTGCCAGCTCACCGAGGGCAGAAACTAAAACTGAAGCTTTCTTT. Amino acids: CASSPRAETKTEAFF.

In the case of this clone: A junction end diverges from the germline sequence, so it may reflect a read error. V and J are TRBV5-8 and TRBJ2-7; weak D call: TRBD1 (6 bases). The CDR3 runs 14 residues. Germline values: CDR1 SGHTS, CDR2 YDEGEE. CDR3 region: CASILTGQPYEQYF. The CDR3 nucleotides read TGTGCCAGCATCTTGACAGGCCAACCCTACGAGCAGTACTTC. Looking up the rest from reference TRBV5-8 and TRBJ2-7 gives the full variable domain: EAGVTQSPTHLIKTRGQQATLRCSPISGHTSVYWYQQALGLGLQFLLWYDEGEERNRGNFPPRFSGRQFPNYSSELNVNALELEDSALYLCASILTGQPYEQYFGPGTRLTVT.

The genes are TRBV18 and TRBJ2-7, with TRBD1 identical over 7 bases. J was trimmed by 2 bases and V by 3 bases; bases with no gene match: 10. The CDR3 extends over 16 amino acids. Germline V gene sequence: CDR1 KGHSH, CDR2 LQKENI. This CDR3 is CASSPGQEVSPYEQYF. Here the CDR3 DNA reads TGTGCCAGCTCACCCGGACAGGAGGTCTCCCCCTACGAGCAGTACTTC. Full variable domain (outside the CDR3, taken from reference TRBV18 and TRBJ2-7): NAGVMQNPRHLVRRRGQEARLRCSPMKGHSHVYWYRQLPEEGLKFMVYLQKENIIDESGMPKERFSAEFPKEGPSILRIQQVVRGDSAAYFCASSPGQEVSPYEQYFGPGTRLTVT.

This clone was seen repeatedly, ten times or more. This chain joins TRBV11-2 and TRBJ1-2; D is possibly TRBD1 (6 bases). Germline V gene data show CDR1 as SGHAT and CDR2 as FQNNGV. The CDR3 length is 15 residues. Between the trimmed V and J ends, which lost 7 bases and 6 bases, there was a span of 21 bases. The CDR3 nucleotides are TGTGCCAGCACCTCTCTCCCGACAGGCTGGGATGGCTACACCTTC. It encodes CASTSLPTGWDGYTF. Filled out from reference TRBV11-2 and TRBJ1-2, the complete variable domain reads EAGVAQSPRYKIIEKRQSVAFWCNPISGHATLYWYQQILGQGPKLLIQFQNNGVVDDSQLPKDRFSAERLKGVDSTLKIQPAKLEDSAVYLCASTSLPTGWDGYTFGSGTRLTVV.

The rearrangement joins TRBV6-6 to TRBJ1-2; D remains unclear. This CDR3 has 14 amino acids. Trimming removed 5 bases at V and 8 bases at J, with 18 bases between. CDR1 and CDR2 from the germline V gene are MNHNY and SVGAGI (reference sequence). CDR3 sequence (DNA): TGTGCCAGCAGTGGGTCGGGGAGGCGGTGGGGCTACACCTTC. Its protein product is CASSGSGRRWGYTF.

The rearrangement joins TRBV2 to TRBJ2-6; a weak D match, TRBD1 (5 bases). Germline V CDR1 and CDR2: SNHLY, FYNNEI. This CDR3 comprises 16 residues. The V end was cut by 7 bases, the J end by 1 base, with 14 bases between. DNA for the CDR3: TGTGCCAGCAATAAGGGGATTTTATCTGGGGCCAACGTCCTGACTTTC. Translation: CASNKGILSGANVLTF. Drawing the rest from reference TRBV2 and TRBJ2-6, the complete variable domain is EPEVTQTPSHQVTQMGQEVILRCVPISNHLYFYWYRQILGQKVEFLVSFYNNEISEKSEIFDDQFSVERPDGSNFTLKIRSTKLEDSAMYFCASNKGILSGANVLTFGAGSRLTVL.

Only a few counts were recorded for this clone. J is TRBJ2-7 and V is TRBV11-2, with 7 bases aligning to TRBD1. The trim removed 4 bases at V and 0 bases at J, leaving 3 bases unmatched. Germline CDR1 is SGHAT and CDR2 is FQNNGV. The length of the CDR3 is 14 residues. The CDR3 spells CASSWGQTSYEQYF. For the CDR3, the DNA is TGTGCCAGCAGCTGGGGACAGACCTCCTACGAGCAGTACTTC.

The rearrangement links TRBV24-1 to TRBJ2-1, with D perhaps matching TRBD1 (5 bases). Germline values: CDR1 KGHDR, CDR2 SFDVKD. V lost 4 bases to trimming and J lost 7 bases, with 16 bases between them. The CDR3 loop spans 15 amino acids. This CDR3 is CATSDPETDINEQFF. The CDR3 nucleotides are TGTGCCACCAGTGACCCGGAGACAGATATAAATGAGCAGTTCTTC.

The V and J genes are TRBV18 and TRBJ1-4; D is ambiguous. The V and J ends lost 3 bases and 8 bases respectively, with 25 bases between them. Germline assignment: CDR1 KGHSH and CDR2 LQKENI. The CDR3 loop spans 18 amino acids. The CDR3 loop is CASSPDRLAGKRGEKLFF. In DNA, the CDR3 is TGTGCCAGCTCACCTGATAGATTAGCCGGGAAAAGAGGGGAAAAACTGTTTTTT.

The genes are TRBV19 and TRBJ1-5; D unclear. V lost 6 bases and J 3 bases, leaving 12 bases between the germline ends. The CDR3 is made up of 14 amino acids. Germline assignment: CDR1 LNHDA and CDR2 SQIVND (reference sequence). In DNA, the CDR3 is TGTGCCAGTAGCCCAGGAAAGAACAATCAGCCCCAGCATTTT. This sequence encodes CASSPGKNNQPQHF.

The chain employs TRBV5-1 and TRBJ1-2; no firm D call. The CDR3 runs to 13 residues. Between the trimmed V and J ends, which lost 1 base and 0 bases, there was a span of 4 bases. Germline V gene data show CDR1 as SGHRS and CDR2 as YFSETQ. DNA of the CDR3: TGCGCCAGCAGCTTGACAGCTAACTATGGCTACACCTTC. Translating it yields CASSLTANYGYTF.

V and J are TRBV4-1 and TRBJ1-1; D might be TRBD1 (5 bases). This CDR3 is built from 14 residues. Germline V gene lookup returns CDR1 MGHRA and CDR2 YSYEKL. V lost 4 bases and J 3 bases, leaving 12 bases between the germline ends. The CDR3 nucleotides are TGCGCCAGCAGCCCCCAAGAAGGGGACACTGAAGCTTTCTTT. Translation: CASSPQEGDTEAFF.

J is TRBJ1-2 and V is TRBV5-1, with D tentatively TRBD1 (6 bases). CDR1 is SGHRS and CDR2 is YFSETQ in the germline V gene. V lost 5 bases and J 7 bases, leaving 24 bases between the germline ends. This CDR3 has 16 amino acids. The DNA of the CDR3 is TGCGCCAGCAGTTCCGATGGACAGCAGCACATGGGTGGCTACACCTTC. Protein: CASSSDGQQHMGGYTF. The full variable domain, in which reference TRBV5-1 and TRBJ1-2 provide the parts outside the CDR3, is KAGVTQTPRYLIKTRGQQVTLSCSPISGHRSVSWYQQTPGQGLQFLFEYFSETQRNKGNFPGRFSGRQFSNSRSEMNVSTLELGDSALYLCASSSDGQQHMGGYTFGSGTRLTVV.

This sequence joins TRBV6-2 or TRBV6-3 and TRBJ2-4, with D possibly matching TRBD2 (6 bases). The V end lost 0 bases, the J end lost 7 bases, and 10 bases lay between the germline ends. This CDR3 has 14 amino acids. Germline loops: CDR1 MNHEY, CDR2 SVGEGT. The CDR3 is CASSYSEGRNIQYF. The CDR3 DNA sequence: TGTGCCAGCAGTTACTCGGAGGGTCGGAACATTCAGTACTTC.

This chain joins TRBV6-5 and TRBJ1-3; 8 bases agree with TRBD1. This CDR3 region has 15 residues. Trimming took 0 bases from V and 3 from J; bases not matched to a gene: 1. Per germline, CDR1 MNHEY and CDR2 SVGAGI. The CDR3 protein is CASSYSRGLGNTIYF. Written as DNA, the CDR3 is TGTGCCAGCAGTTACTCCAGGGGGCTTGGAAACACCATATATTTT.

This clone has just one count. This chain connects TRBV7-9 to TRBJ2-2; possible D gene TRBD1, 7 bases. The CDR3 contains 15 residues. CDR1 and CDR2 (germline): SEHNR, FQNEAQ (reference sequence). Deletions cut 2 bases from V and 7 bases from J, with 14 bases between. The CDR3 nucleotides are TGTGCCAGCAGCTTATTCGGAGGGGGCGACGGGGAGCTGTTTTTT. This codes for CASSLFGGGDGELFF.

The CDR3 nucleotides are TGTGCCAGCACCCCTTCGACAGGCAACACCATATATTTT. Amino acids: CASTPSTGNTIYF. The chain uses TRBV6-2 or TRBV6-3 and TRBJ1-3; a possible D gene is TRBD1 (6 bases). This CDR3 is 13 amino acids long. CDR1 and CDR2 (germline): MNHEY, SVGEGT. V was pared by 7 bases and J by 7 bases, with 14 bases between.

The chain is built from TRBV7-2 and TRBJ1-4, with D uncertain. CDR3 length equals 11 residues. The V end was cut by 4 bases, the J end by 12 bases, with 9 bases between. CDR1 and CDR2 (germline): SGHTA, FQGNSA. The CDR3 sequence is CASSSHAELFF. The CDR3 nucleotides read TGTGCCAGCAGCTCCCACGCAGAACTGTTTTTT. The full variable domain, completed using reference TRBV7-2 and TRBJ1-4, is GAGVSQSPSNKVTEKGKDVELRCDPISGHTALYWYRQSLGQGLEFLIYFQGNSAPDKSGLPSDRFSAERTGGSVSTLTIQRTQQEDSAVYLCASSSHAELFFGSGTQLSVL.

This rearrangement joins TRBV5-1 to TRBJ1-4, with D unresolved. The germline gives CDR1 SGHRS, CDR2 YFSETQ. The CDR3 spans 12 residues. V gave up 0 bases and J gave up 7 bases, with 4 bases separating them. Written as DNA, the CDR3 is TGCGCCAGCAGCTTGGGAGGTGAAAAACTGTTTTTT. It is translated as CASSLGGEKLFF.

The chain recombines TRBV20-1 with TRBJ1-1; the D is unclear. V lost 8 bases and J lost 1, with 8 bases in between. The CDR3 consists of 11 residues. CDR1 is DFQATT, CDR2 SNEGSKA, per germline (reference sequence). Here the CDR3 DNA reads TGCAGTTCACCAGAGAACACTGAAGCTTTCTTT. Translation: CSSPENTEAFF.

The V and J genes are TRBV6-5 and TRBJ2-7; TRBD2 is a possible D gene (6 bases). CDR1 and CDR2 from the germline V gene are MNHEY and SVGAGI. V lost 6 bases and J lost 2, with 14 bases in between. This CDR3 contains 14 residues. The CDR3 nucleotides are TGTGCCAGCAGGGGGGGTCCCGGCACCTACGAGCAGTACTTC. The encoded protein is CASRGGPGTYEQYF.

The V gene is TRBV5-6, the J gene TRBJ2-7; D uncertain. CDR1 and CDR2 (germline): SGHDT, YYEEEE. This CDR3 has 12 amino acids. Trimming stripped 0 bases from V and 4 bases from J, with 5 bases between. CDR3 loop: CASSLVGYEQYF. Here the CDR3 DNA reads TGTGCCAGCAGCTTGGTCGGTTACGAGCAGTACTTC.

This rearrangement joins TRBV18 to TRBJ2-7, with D possibly TRBD1 on 5 matching bases. There are 14 residues in the CDR3. Trimming removed 0 bases from V and 3 bases from J, with 9 bases in between. Germline V gene lookup returns CDR1 KGHSH and CDR2 LQKENI. CDR3 residues: CASSPPDKYYEQYF. CDR3 nucleotides: TGTGCCAGCTCACCACCGGACAAATACTACGAGCAGTACTTC.